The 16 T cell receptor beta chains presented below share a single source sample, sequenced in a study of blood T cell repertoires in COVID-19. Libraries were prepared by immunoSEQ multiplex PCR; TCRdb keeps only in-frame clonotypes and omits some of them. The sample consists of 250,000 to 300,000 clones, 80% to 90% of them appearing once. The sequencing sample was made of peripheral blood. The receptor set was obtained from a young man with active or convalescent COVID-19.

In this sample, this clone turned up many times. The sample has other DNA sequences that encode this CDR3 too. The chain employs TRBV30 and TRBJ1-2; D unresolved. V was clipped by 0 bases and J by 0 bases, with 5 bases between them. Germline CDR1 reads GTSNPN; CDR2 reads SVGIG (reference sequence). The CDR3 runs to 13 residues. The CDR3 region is CAWSVQANYGYTF. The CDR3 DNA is TGTGCCTGGAGTGTTCAGGCTAACTATGGCTACACCTTC.

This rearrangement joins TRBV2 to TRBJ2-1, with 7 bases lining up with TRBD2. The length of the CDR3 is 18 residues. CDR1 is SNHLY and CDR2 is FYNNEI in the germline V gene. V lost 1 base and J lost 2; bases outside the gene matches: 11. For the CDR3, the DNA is TGTGCCAGCAGTGAAGAGGGTGGTAGCGGGTTACCCTACAATGAGCAGTTCTTC. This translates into CASSEEGGSGLPYNEQFF.

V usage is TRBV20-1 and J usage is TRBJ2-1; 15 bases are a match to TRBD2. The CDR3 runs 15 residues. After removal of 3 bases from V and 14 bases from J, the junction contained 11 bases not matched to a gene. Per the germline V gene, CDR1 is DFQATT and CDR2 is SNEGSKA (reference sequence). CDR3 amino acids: CSASGPGLAGGLEFF. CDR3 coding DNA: TGCAGTGCTAGTGGACCGGGACTAGCGGGGGGTCTTGAGTTCTTC.

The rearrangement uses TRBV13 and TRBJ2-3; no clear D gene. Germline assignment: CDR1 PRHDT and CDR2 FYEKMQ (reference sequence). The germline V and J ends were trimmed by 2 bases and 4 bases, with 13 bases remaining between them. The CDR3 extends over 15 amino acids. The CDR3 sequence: CASSLLSGAADTQYF. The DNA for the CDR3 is TGTGCCAGCAGCTTACTCAGTGGCGCGGCAGATACGCAGTATTTT.

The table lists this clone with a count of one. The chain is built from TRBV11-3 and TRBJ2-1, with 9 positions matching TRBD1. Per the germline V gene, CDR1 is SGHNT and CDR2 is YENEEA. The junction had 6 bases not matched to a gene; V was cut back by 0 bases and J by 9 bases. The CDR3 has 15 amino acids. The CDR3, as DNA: TGTGCCAGCAGCTTAGAGGGGGGACAGGGTATTGAGCAGTTCTTC. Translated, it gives CASSLEGGQGIEQFF.

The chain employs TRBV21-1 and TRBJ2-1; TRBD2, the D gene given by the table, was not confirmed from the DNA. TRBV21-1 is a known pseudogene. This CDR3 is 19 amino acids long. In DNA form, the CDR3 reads TGTGCCAGCAAGGACCGCCGCCGGACTCGCCTCAGCTCCTACAATGAGCAGTTCTTC. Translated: CASKDRRRTRLSSYNEQFF.

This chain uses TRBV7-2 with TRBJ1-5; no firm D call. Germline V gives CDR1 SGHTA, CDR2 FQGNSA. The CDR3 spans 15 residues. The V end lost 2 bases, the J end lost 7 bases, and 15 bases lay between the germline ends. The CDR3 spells CASSLTGSSYQPQHF. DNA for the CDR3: TGTGCCAGCAGCTTAACCGGGTCGTCTTACCAGCCCCAGCATTTT.

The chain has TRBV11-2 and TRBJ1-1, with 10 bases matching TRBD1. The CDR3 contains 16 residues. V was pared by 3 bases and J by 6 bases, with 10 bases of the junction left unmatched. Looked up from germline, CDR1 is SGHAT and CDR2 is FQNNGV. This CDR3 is CASSFYRQGAYAEAFF. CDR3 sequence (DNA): TGTGCCAGCAGCTTCTACAGACAGGGGGCATATGCTGAAGCTTTCTTT.

The CDR3 protein is CASSLGLMTSGGRDTQYF. Written as DNA, the CDR3 is TGTGCCAGCAGCTTGGGTCTAATGACTAGCGGGGGGCGGGATACGCAGTATTTT. The rearrangement uses TRBV7-3 and TRBJ2-3, with 13 bases identical to TRBD2. CDR3 length equals 18 residues. CDR1 and CDR2 from the germline V gene are SGHTA and FQGTGA. With 3 bases clipped from V and 6 bases from J, the junction kept 12 bases outside the gene matches.

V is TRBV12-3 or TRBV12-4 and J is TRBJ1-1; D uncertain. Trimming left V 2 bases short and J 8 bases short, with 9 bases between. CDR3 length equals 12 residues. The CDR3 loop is CASSLTVAEAFF. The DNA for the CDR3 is TGTGCCAGCAGTTTAACGGTCGCCGAAGCTTTCTTT.

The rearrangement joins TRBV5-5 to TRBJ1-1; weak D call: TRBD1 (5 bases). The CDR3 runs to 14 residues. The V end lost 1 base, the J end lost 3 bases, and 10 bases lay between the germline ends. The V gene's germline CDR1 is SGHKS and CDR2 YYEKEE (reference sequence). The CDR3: CASSLTGRDTEAFF. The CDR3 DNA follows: TGTGCCAGCAGCTTGACAGGAAGGGACACTGAAGCTTTCTTT.

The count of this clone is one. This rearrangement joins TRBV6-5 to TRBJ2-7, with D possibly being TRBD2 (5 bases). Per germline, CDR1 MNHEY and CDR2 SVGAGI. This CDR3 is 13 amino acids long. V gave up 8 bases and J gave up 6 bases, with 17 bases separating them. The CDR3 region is CASGFGELSEQYF. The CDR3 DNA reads TGTGCCAGCGGTTTCGGGGAACTGTCCGAGCAGTACTTC.

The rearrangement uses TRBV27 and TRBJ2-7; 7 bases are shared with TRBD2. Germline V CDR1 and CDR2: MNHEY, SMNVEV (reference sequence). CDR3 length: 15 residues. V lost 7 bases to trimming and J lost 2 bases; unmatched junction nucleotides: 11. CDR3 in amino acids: CASKKGLAEAYEQYF. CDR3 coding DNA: TGTGCCAGCAAAAAAGGGCTAGCGGAGGCCTACGAGCAGTACTTC.

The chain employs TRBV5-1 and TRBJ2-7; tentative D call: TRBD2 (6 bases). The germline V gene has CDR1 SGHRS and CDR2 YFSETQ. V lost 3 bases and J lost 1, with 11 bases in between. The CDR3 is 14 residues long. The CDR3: CASSSSGLSYEQYF. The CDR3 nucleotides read TGCGCCAGCAGCTCCTCGGGACTTTCCTACGAGCAGTACTTC.

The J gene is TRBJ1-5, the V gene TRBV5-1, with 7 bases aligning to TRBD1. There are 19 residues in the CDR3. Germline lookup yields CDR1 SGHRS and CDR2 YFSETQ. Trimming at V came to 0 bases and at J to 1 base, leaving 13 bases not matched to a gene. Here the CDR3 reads CASSLENRQGQGSNQPQHF. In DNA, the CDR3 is TGCGCCAGCAGCTTGGAAAACAGACAGGGCCAAGGGAGCAATCAGCCCCAGCATTTT.

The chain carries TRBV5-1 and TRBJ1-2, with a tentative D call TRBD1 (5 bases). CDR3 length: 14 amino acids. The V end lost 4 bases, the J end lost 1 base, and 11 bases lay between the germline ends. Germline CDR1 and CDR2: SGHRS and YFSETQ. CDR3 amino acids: CASSDDQGNYGYTF. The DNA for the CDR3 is TGCGCCAGCAGCGACGACCAGGGTAACTATGGCTACACCTTC.